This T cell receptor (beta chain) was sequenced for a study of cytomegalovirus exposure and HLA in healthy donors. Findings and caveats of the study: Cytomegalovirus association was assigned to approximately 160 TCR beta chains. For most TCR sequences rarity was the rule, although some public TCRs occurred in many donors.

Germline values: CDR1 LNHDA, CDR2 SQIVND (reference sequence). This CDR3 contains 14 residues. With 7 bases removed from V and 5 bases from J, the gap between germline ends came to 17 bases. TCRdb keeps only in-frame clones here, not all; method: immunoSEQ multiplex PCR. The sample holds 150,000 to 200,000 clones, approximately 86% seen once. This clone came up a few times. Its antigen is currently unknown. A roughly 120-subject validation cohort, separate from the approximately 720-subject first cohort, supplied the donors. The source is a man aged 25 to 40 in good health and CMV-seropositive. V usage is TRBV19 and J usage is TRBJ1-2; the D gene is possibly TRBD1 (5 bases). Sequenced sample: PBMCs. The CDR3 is CASTAGHQNYGYTF. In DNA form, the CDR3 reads TGTGCCAGTACAGCTGGACACCAGAATTATGGCTACACCTTC.